This T cell receptor (beta chain) was obtained from a study of cytomegalovirus exposure and HLA in healthy donors. At the level of the study: Caucasian-associated ancestry cluster membership applied to over 80% of 300 to 450 genotyped donors. General study points: Cytomegalovirus association was listed for under 200 TCR beta chains. The likely explanation for a cluster of highly shared sequence variants was sequencing artifact.

Concerning this clone: Its antigen is currently unknown.

Per germline, CDR1 LNHDA and CDR2 SQIVND (reference sequence). The CDR3 covers 14 residues. V lost 3 bases and J lost 2, with 11 bases in between. The PCR ran on 60 Vbeta and 13 Jbeta primers. Assay used: immunoSEQ multiplex PCR; TCRdb lists only in-frame clones, some missing. Here the sample spans 65,000 to 95,000 clones, around four fifths being singletons. The chain has TRBV19 and TRBJ2-7; D may be TRBD1 (6 bases). What was sequenced was PBMCs. The receptor's source is a male donor in good health and CMV-seropositive. CDR3 coding DNA: TGTGCCAGTAGTATCGGACAGTCCGCCTACGAGCAGTACTTC. Residues: CASSIGQSAYEQYF. Full variable domain (remainder filled in from reference TRBV19 and TRBJ2-7): DGGITQSPKYLFRKEGQNVTLSCEQNLNHDAMYWYRQDPGQGLRLIYYSQIVNDFQKGDIAEGYSVSREKKESFPLTVTSAQKNPTAFYLCASSIGQSAYEQYFGPGTRLTVT.